Listed below are T cell receptor beta chains from one sample, sequenced in a study of long-term antiretroviral therapy in people with HIV. Assay used: immunoSEQ multiplex PCR; TCRdb lists only in-frame clones, some missing. This table holds 20,000 to 25,000 clones, about 82% found once. Material: unsorted PBMCs, obtained 1.6 years after starting antiretroviral therapy. These receptors were obtained from a man aged 35-49 years with HIV. The conserved cysteine and the conserved F or W are not part of the CDR3 here. Fields, in order: J gene, V gene, CDR3 protein.

j_call: TRBJ2-5; v_call: TRBV5-1; cdr3_aa: ASSWGQETQY
j_call: TRBJ1-5; v_call: TRBV18; cdr3_aa: ASSLEGGADQPQH
j_call: TRBJ1-1; v_call: TRBV6-6; cdr3_aa: ASSRPTGPRTEAF
j_call: TRBJ2-7; v_call: TRBV4-2; cdr3_aa: ASSQGPGQLLYEQY
j_call: TRBJ1-6; v_call: TRBV18; cdr3_aa: ASSPRQGNSPLH
j_call: TRBJ1-6; v_call: TRBV27; cdr3_aa: ASSLRSQGVRSPLH
j_call: TRBJ1-1; v_call: TRBV5-1; cdr3_aa: ASSLGLLQNLNTEAF
j_call: TRBJ2-1; v_call: TRBV4-1; cdr3_aa: ASSRLLVDSSYNEQF
j_call: TRBJ2-2; v_call: TRBV5-1; cdr3_aa: ASSLSGLAYQGTGELF
j_call: TRBJ2-7; v_call: TRBV5-4; cdr3_aa: ASSLGSGTGEQY
j_call: TRBJ1-1; v_call: TRBV11-3; cdr3_aa: ASKALGPGQGVTEAF
j_call: TRBJ1-2; v_call: TRBV4-2; cdr3_aa: ASSQAGGYMGNYGYT
j_call: TRBJ1-1; v_call: TRBV2; cdr3_aa: ASSASGQRVNTEAF
j_call: TRBJ2-1; v_call: TRBV11-2; cdr3_aa: ASSLERQSNEQF
j_call: TRBJ1-2; v_call: TRBV11-2; cdr3_aa: ASSLGIQNGYT
j_call: TRBJ2-3; v_call: TRBV6-1; cdr3_aa: ASEPRRGITDTQY
j_call: TRBJ2-7; v_call: TRBV6-1; cdr3_aa: ASKESIGASYEQY
j_call: TRBJ2-1; v_call: TRBV13; cdr3_aa: ASSLDGHEQF
j_call: TRBJ2-3; v_call: TRBV5-1; cdr3_aa: ASRETSGRMGDTQY
j_call: TRBJ1-2; v_call: TRBV18; cdr3_aa: ASSPIFAETNYGYT
j_call: TRBJ1-1; v_call: TRBV10-2; cdr3_aa: ASSPLEGTTEAF
j_call: TRBJ1-5; v_call: TRBV19; cdr3_aa: ASSIRQAAGAAQH
j_call: TRBJ1-5; v_call: TRBV6-1; cdr3_aa: ASSQGPQH
j_call: TRBJ2-5; v_call: TRBV15; cdr3_aa: ATSRALAVQETQY
j_call: TRBJ2-3; v_call: TRBV30; cdr3_aa: AWRLTGGTDTQY
j_call: TRBJ1-2; v_call: TRBV30; cdr3_aa: AWSATGPNYGYT
j_call: TRBJ1-1; v_call: TRBV5-1; cdr3_aa: ASSSRTDSMNTEAF
j_call: TRBJ1-1; v_call: TRBV5-6; cdr3_aa: ASSFGTEAF
j_call: TRBJ1-3; v_call: TRBV30; cdr3_aa: AWSAGLTSGNTIY
j_call: TRBJ2-7; v_call: TRBV7-9; cdr3_aa: ASSLAYYEQY